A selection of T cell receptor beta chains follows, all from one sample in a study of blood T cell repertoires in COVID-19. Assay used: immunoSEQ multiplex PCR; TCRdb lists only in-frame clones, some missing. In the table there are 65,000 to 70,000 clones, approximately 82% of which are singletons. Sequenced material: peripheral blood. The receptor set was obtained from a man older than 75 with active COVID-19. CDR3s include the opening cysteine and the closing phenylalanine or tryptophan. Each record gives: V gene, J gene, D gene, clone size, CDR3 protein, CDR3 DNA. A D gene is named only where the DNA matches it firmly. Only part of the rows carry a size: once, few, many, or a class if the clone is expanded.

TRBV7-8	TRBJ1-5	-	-	CASSLDGGARNQPQHF	TGTGCCAGCAGCTTAGATGGAGGGGCTAGGAATCAGCCCCAGCATTTT
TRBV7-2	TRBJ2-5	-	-	CASSFTQQETQYF	TGTGCCAGCAGCTTTACCCAGCAAGAGACCCAGTACTTC
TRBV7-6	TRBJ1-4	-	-	CASSLGRAPSSYEKLFF	TGTGCCAGCAGCTTAGGCAGGGCCCCGTCCTCTTATGAAAAACTGTTTTTT
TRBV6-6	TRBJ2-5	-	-	CASSYVSVETQYF	TGTGCCAGCAGTTACGTTTCCGTAGAGACCCAGTACTTC
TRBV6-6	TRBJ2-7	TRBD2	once	CASTWGPGLAGNEQYF	TGTGCCAGCACATGGGGACCGGGACTAGCGGGAAATGAGCAGTACTTC
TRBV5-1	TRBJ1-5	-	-	CASSLGQINQPQHF	TGCGCCAGCAGCTTGGGACAGATCAATCAGCCCCAGCATTTT
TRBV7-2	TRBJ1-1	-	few	CASSSDRLRNTEAFF	TGTGCCAGCAGCTCGGACAGATTAAGGAACACTGAAGCTTTCTTT
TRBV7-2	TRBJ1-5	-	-	CASSSKTGDQPQHF	TGTGCCAGCAGCTCAAAAACCGGGGATCAGCCCCAGCATTTT
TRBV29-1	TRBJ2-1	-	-	CSARTDNNEQFF	TGCAGCGCGAGGACTGACAACAATGAGCAGTTCTTC
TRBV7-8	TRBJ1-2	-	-	CASSSNSVSVGYTF	TGTGCCAGCAGCTCTAATTCGGTGTCGGTCGGCTACACCTTC